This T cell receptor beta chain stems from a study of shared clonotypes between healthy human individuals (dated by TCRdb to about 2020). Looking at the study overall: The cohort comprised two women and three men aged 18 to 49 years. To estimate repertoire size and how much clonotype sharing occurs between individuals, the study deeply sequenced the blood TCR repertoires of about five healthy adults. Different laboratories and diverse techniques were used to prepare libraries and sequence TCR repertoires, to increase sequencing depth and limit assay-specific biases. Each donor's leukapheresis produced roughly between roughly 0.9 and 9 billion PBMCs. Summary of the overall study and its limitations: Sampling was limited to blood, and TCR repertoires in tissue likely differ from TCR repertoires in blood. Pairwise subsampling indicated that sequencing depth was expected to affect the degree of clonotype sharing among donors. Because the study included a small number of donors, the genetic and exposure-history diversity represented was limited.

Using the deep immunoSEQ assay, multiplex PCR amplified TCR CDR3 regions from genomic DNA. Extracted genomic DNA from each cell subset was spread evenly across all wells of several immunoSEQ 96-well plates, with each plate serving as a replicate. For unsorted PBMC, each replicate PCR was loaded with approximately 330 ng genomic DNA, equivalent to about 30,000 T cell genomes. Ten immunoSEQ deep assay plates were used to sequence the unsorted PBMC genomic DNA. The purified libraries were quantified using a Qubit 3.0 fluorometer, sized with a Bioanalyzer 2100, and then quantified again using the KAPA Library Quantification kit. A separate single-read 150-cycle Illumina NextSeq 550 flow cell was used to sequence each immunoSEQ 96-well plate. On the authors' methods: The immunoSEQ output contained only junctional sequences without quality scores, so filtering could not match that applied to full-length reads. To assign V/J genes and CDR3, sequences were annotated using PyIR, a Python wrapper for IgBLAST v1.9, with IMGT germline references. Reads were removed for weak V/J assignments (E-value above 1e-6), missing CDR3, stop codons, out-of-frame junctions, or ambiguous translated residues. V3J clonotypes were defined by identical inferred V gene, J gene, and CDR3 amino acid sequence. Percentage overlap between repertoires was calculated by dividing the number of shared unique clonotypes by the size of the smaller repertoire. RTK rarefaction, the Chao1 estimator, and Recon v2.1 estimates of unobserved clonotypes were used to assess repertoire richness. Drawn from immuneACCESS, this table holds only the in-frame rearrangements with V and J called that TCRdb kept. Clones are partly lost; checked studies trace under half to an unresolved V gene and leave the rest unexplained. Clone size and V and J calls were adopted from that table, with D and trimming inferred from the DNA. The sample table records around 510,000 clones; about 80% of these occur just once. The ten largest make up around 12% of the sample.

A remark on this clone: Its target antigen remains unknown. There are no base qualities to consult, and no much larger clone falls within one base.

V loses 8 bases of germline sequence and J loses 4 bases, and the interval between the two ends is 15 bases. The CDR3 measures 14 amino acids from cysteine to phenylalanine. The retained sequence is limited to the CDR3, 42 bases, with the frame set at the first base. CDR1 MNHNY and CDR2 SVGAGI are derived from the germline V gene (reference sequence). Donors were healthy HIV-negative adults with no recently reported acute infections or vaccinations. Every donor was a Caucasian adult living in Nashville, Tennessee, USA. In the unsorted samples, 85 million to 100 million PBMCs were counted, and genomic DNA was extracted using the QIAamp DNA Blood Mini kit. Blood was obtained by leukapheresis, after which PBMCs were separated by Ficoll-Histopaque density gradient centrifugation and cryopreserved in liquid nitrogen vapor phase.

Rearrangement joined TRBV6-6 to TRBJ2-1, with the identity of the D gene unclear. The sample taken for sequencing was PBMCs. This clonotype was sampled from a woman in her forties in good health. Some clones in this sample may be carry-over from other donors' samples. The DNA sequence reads TGTGCCAGCTCGTTGGGGTCGGCGTACAATGAGCAGTTCTTC. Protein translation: CASSLGSAYNEQFF.